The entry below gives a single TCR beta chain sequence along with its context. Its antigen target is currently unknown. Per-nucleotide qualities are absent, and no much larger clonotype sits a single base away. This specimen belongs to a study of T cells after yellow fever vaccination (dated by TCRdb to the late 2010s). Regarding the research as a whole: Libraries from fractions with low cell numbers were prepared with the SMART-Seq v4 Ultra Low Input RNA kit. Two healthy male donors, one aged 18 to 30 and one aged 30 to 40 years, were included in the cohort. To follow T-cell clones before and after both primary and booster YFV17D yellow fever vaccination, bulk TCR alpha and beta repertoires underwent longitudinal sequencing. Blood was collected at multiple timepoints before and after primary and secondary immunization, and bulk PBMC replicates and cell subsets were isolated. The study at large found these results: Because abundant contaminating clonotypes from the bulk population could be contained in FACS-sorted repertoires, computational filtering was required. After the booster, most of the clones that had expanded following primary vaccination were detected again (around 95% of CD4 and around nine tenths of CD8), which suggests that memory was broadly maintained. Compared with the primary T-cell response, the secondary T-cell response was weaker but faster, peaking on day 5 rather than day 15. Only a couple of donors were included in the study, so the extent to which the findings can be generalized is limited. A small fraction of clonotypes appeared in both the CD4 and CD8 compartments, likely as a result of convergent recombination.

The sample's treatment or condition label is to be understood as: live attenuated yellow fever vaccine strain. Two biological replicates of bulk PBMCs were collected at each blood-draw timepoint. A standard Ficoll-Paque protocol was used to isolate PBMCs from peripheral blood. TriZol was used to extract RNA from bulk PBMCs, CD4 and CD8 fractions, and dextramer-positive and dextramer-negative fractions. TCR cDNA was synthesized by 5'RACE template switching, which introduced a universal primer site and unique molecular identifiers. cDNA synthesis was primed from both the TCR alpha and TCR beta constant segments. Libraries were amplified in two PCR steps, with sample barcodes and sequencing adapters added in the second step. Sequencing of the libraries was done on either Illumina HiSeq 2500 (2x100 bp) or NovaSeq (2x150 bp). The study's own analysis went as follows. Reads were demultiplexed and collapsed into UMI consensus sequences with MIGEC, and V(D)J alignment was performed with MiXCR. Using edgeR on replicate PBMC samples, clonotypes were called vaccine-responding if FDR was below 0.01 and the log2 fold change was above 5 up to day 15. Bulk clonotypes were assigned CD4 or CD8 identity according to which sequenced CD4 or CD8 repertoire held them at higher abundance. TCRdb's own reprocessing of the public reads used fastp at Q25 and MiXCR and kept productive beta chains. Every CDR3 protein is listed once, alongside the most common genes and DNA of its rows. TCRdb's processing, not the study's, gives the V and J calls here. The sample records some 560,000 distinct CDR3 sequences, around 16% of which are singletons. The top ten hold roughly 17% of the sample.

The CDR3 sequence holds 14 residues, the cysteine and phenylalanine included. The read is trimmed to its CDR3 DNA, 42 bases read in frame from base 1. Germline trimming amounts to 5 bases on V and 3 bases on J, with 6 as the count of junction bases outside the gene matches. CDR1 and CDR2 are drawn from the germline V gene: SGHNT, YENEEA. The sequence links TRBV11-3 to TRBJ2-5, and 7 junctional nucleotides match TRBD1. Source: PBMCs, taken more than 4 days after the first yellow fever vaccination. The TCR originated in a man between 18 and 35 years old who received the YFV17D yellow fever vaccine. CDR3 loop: CASSDRDRKETQYF. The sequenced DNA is TGTGCCAGCAGCGACCGGGACAGAAAAGAGACCCAGTACTTC.